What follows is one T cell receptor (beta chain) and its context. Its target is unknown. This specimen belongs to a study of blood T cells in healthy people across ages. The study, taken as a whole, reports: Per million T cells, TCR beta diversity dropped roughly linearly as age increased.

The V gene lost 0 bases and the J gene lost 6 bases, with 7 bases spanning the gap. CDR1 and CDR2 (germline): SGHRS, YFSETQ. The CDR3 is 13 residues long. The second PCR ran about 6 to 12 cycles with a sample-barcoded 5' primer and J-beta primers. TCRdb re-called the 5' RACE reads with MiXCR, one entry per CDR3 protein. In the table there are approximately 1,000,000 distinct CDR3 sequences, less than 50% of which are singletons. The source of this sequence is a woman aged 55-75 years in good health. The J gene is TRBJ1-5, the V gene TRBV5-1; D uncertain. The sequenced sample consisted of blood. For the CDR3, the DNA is TGCGCCAGCAGCTTGGCAGGATCTCAGCCCCAGCATTTT. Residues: CASSLAGSQPQHF.